Presented here are 32 T cell receptor beta chains from one specimen sequenced in a study of breast tumors, draining lymph nodes, adjacent tissues. Breast cancer patients provided tissue from their axillary draining lymph nodes. TCRdb re-analysed the multiplex PCR reads in MiXCR, keeping a single row per CDR3 protein. The data contain 150,000 to 200,000 distinct CDR3 sequences, more than 25% of them singletons. Sequenced material: axillary lymph node tissue. These receptors all stem from a female donor with breast cancer. Some clones in this sample may be carry-over from other donors' samples.

This clonotype was counted at least ten times. The J gene is TRBJ2-7, the V gene TRBV13; D is uncertain. Germline V lookup: CDR1 PRHDT, CDR2 FYEKMQ (reference sequence). This CDR3 is built from 14 residues. V was cut by 4 bases and J by 0 bases, with 10 bases left in between. CDR3 residues: CASSSPFSSYEQYF. Written as DNA, the CDR3 is TGTGCCAGCAGCTCCCCTTTCAGCTCCTACGAGCAGTACTTC.

Ten or more counts support this clonotype. The chain employs TRBV20-1 and TRBJ2-7, with TRBD1 matching 7 bases. With 5 bases clipped from V and 0 bases from J, the junction kept 13 bases outside the gene matches. Per germline, CDR1 DFQATT and CDR2 SNEGSKA (reference sequence). The CDR3 extends over 16 amino acids. The CDR3 sequence is CSALRQKRDSSYEQYF. For the CDR3, the DNA is TGCAGTGCTTTAAGGCAAAAGAGGGACAGCTCCTACGAGCAGTACTTC.

The chain couples TRBV7-9 to TRBJ2-1; no reliable D call. The CDR3 is made up of 14 amino acids. Germline CDR1 SEHNR, CDR2 FQNEAQ (reference sequence). V lost 0 bases and J lost 12, with 15 bases in between. CDR3 nucleotide sequence: TGTGCCAGCAGCTTAGCGCTTGCCGTCCCCGGGCAGTTCTTC. This encodes CASSLALAVPGQFF.

Concerning this clonotype: One base away lies a much larger clone, so this may be a sequencing read error. This rearrangement joins TRBV28 to TRBJ2-7, with a possible D match to TRBD2 (5 bases). The CDR3 totals 13 residues. Deletions cut 3 bases from V and 7 bases from J, with 13 bases between. Germline CDR1 and CDR2: MDHEN and SYDVKM. This chain's CDR3 is CASSFMGVREQYF. The CDR3 DNA follows: TGTGCCAGCAGTTTTATGGGAGTGCGGGAGCAGTACTTC.

The genes are TRBV29-1 and TRBJ2-3; weak D call: TRBD1 (6 bases). Germline-derived CDR1 and CDR2 are SQVTM and ANQGSEA. The CDR3 is 13 residues long. V was pared by 4 bases and J by 3 bases, with 11 bases between. The CDR3: CSVAQGSTDTQYF. The CDR3, as DNA: TGCAGCGTTGCACAGGGTTCTACAGATACGCAGTATTTT.

This clonotype was observed a few times. Lacking the conserved final phenylalanine or tryptophan, this CDR3 likely reflects a read error. V gene TRBV15 combines with J gene TRBJ2-5, with D perhaps matching TRBD1 or TRBD2 (6 bases each). The CDR3 length is 15 residues. Germline V gene sequence: CDR1 LNHNV, CDR2 YYDKDF (reference sequence). The V gene lost 3 bases and the J gene lost 3 bases, with 14 bases spanning the gap. The CDR3 loop is CATSSGPGAEETQYL. DNA for the CDR3: TGTGCCACCAGCAGTGGACCGGGGGCAGAAGAGACCCAGTACCTC.

The J gene is TRBJ1-6, the V gene TRBV19, with D uncertain. The CDR3 runs to 16 residues. V was pared by 3 bases and J by 0 bases, with 9 bases between. CDR1 is LNHDA and CDR2 is SQIVND in the germline V gene (reference sequence). CDR3 in amino acids: CASSMTGSSYNSPLHF. CDR3 nucleotide sequence: TGTGCCAGTAGTATGACGGGGAGCTCCTATAATTCACCCCTCCACTTT.

This clonotype was counted at least ten times. The rearrangement uses TRBV18 and TRBJ2-2; no clear D. This CDR3 comprises 14 residues. The V end was cut by 3 bases, the J end by 8 bases, with 13 bases between. CDR1 and CDR2 from the germline V gene are KGHSH and LQKENI. CDR3: CASSPVKLRGELFF. The CDR3, as DNA: TGTGCCAGCTCACCCGTAAAGCTGCGGGGGGAGCTGTTTTTT.

A note on this clonotype: One base away lies a much larger clone, so this may be a sequencing read error. It is likely a read error, because the conserved phenylalanine at the end of the CDR3 is missing. The chain is built from TRBV6-1 and TRBJ2-7; 11 bases are a match to TRBD1. Losses at the gene ends were 6 bases for V and 4 bases for J; bases not matched to a gene: 8. This CDR3 has 15 amino acids. CDR1 and CDR2 from the germline V gene are MNHNS and SASEGT. The CDR3: CASRDGQGAKYEQYL. DNA for the CDR3: TGTGCCAGCAGGGACGGACAGGGGGCGAAATACGAGCAGTACCTC.

This clonotype was seen ten or more times. This chain links TRBV6-2 or TRBV6-3 with TRBJ2-2; TRBD1 aligns across 10 bases. CDR1 MNHEY and CDR2 SVGEGT come from the germline V gene. The ends lost 6 bases at V and 6 bases at J; junction bases unmatched: 4. This CDR3 region has 14 residues. In DNA, the CDR3 is TGTGCCAGCAGGAGGACAGGGGGTCCCGGGGAGCTGTTTTTT. It encodes CASRRTGGPGELFF.

This clonotype appeared many times. The chain has TRBV24-1 and TRBJ1-5; D unclear. V lost 5 bases and J lost 0, with 7 bases in between. The CDR3 sequence is 14 residues long. The germline V gene has CDR1 KGHDR and CDR2 SFDVKD. The CDR3 region is CATSAPASNQPQHF. Here the CDR3 DNA reads TGTGCCACCAGTGCCCCAGCTAGCAATCAGCCCCAGCATTTT.

This clonotype was detected ten times or more. The chain recombines TRBV5-5 with TRBJ2-5; 7 bases are shared with TRBD1. The junction had 8 bases not matched to a gene; V was cut back by 1 base and J by 5 bases. CDR3 length: 15 residues. From germline, CDR1 is SGHKS and CDR2 YYEKEE (reference sequence). CDR3 region: CASSLLEGGTETQYF. Written as DNA, the CDR3 is TGTGCCAGCAGCTTGTTGGAAGGGGGCACGGAGACCCAGTACTTC.

Concerning this clonotype: This may come from a read error, since a much larger clone is one base off. V is TRBV12-3 or TRBV12-4 and J is TRBJ1-4; no clear D. CDR3 length equals 15 residues. The CDR3 bases are TGTGCCAGCAGTTCCGGGGTAGGAACTAATGAAGAACTGTTTTTT. Translated, it gives CASSSGVGTNEELFF.

The chain employs TRBV9 and TRBJ2-1; the match to TRBD2 covers 12 bases. The CDR3 runs to 18 residues. J was trimmed by 2 bases and V by 4 bases; bases with no gene match: 10. CDR1 SGDLS and CDR2 YYNGEE come from the germline V gene. CDR3 in amino acids: CASSSGLAGRNTYNEQFF. In nucleotides, the CDR3 is TGTGCCAGCAGCTCAGGACTAGCGGGACGGAATACCTACAATGAGCAGTTCTTC.

The chain carries TRBV19 and TRBJ2-7, with D maybe TRBD2 (5 bases). This CDR3 contains 12 residues. Germline assignment: CDR1 LNHDA and CDR2 SQIVND (reference sequence). V shed 11 bases and J shed 9 bases, with 20 bases lying between them. CDR3 sequence: CAGKEGVGGQYF. DNA of the CDR3: TGTGCCGGTAAAGAGGGAGTTGGCGGGCAGTACTTC.

This clonotype came up a few times. This chain uses TRBV20-1 with TRBJ1-1; maybe TRBD1 (5 bases). Germline V lookup: CDR1 DFQATT, CDR2 SNEGSKA (reference sequence). The V and J ends lost 3 bases and 7 bases respectively, with 12 bases between them. The CDR3 runs 12 residues. The CDR3 bases are TGCAGTGCTAGCCCTACAGGACTTGAAGCTTTCTTT. Residues: CSASPTGLEAFF.

This clonotype was observed at least ten times. The genes are TRBV20-1 and TRBJ1-5, with D unclear. In germline, CDR1 is DFQATT, CDR2 SNEGSKA (reference sequence). CDR3 size: 13 residues. The V end was cut by 0 bases, the J end by 6 bases, with 9 bases between. The CDR3 protein is CSARDAGSQPQHF. In DNA, the CDR3 is TGCAGTGCTAGAGATGCGGGGAGTCAGCCCCAGCATTTT.

In its sample, this clonotype was seen a few times. V is TRBV7-2 and J is TRBJ1-1; 11 bases match TRBD1. The ends lost 5 bases at V and 6 bases at J; junction bases unmatched: 8. Per the germline V gene, CDR1 is SGHTA and CDR2 is FQGNSA. This CDR3 has 15 residues. This CDR3 is CASSARTGGWSEAFF. CDR3 nucleotides: TGTGCCAGCAGCGCTAGGACAGGGGGCTGGTCTGAAGCTTTCTTT.

The chain employs TRBV20-1 and TRBJ1-2; no reliable D call. The CDR3 has 15 amino acids. With 2 bases removed from V and 3 bases from J, the gap between germline ends came to 16 bases. From germline, CDR1 is DFQATT and CDR2 SNEGSKA (reference sequence). CDR3 sequence (DNA): TGCAGTGCTAGATGGGCGGCCGGGCTCCACTATGGCTACACCTTC. This gives the protein CSARWAAGLHYGYTF.

Note on this clonotype: No DNA is shown, since the ends of the CDR3 on it are uncertain; the CDR3 is the one TCRdb lists. The chain combines TRBV11-2 with TRBJ1-4. The germline V gene encodes CDR1 SGHAT and CDR2 FQNNGV. Both ends counted, the CDR3 spans 19 residues. CDR3 in amino acids: CASSLGAYEQYFGPEKLFF.

This clonotype came up many times. The chain couples TRBV6-2 or TRBV6-3 to TRBJ1-2; D remains ambiguous. The V gene's germline CDR1 is MNHEY and CDR2 SVGEGT. Trimming cost V 4 bases and J 4 bases, with 7 bases left between them. This CDR3 has 12 amino acids. DNA of the CDR3: TGTGCCAGCAGTTTACCAGGCTATGGCTACACCTTC. Translating gives CASSLPGYGYTF.

This clonotype was seen many times. CDR3 sequence (DNA): TGCAGTGCGAAGTCCCTCGAGCAGTACTTC. It is translated as CSAKSLEQYF. The gene calls are TRBV20-1 and TRBJ2-7; D is ambiguous. Deletions cut 6 bases from V and 6 bases from J, with 9 bases between. The CDR3 has 10 amino acids. Germline values: CDR1 DFQATT, CDR2 SNEGSKA (reference sequence).

With respect to this clonotype: A read error may account for a junction end that differs from germline. The genes are TRBV6-4 and TRBJ2-3; D may be TRBD2 (5 bases). CDR3 length: 16 residues. Germline loops: CDR1 MRHNA, CDR2 SNTAGT. CDR3 nucleotide sequence: TGTGCCAGCAGTGGCCAACCCGGGGAGAGCACGGATACGCAGTATTTT. This sequence encodes CASSGQPGESTDTQYF.

The count of this clonotype is one. This chain joins TRBV20-1 and TRBJ2-1; 12 bases fit TRBD2. V gave up 3 bases and J gave up 6 bases; unmatched junction bases: 3. CDR1 and CDR2 (germline): DFQATT, SNEGSKA (reference sequence). The CDR3 extends over 14 amino acids. CDR3 sequence (DNA): TGCAGTGCTAGGCTACTAGCGGGAGGCAATGAGCAGTTCTTC. The encoded protein is CSARLLAGGNEQFF.

This clonotype was counted ten times or more. The V gene is TRBV7-3, the J gene TRBJ2-5, with TRBD2 identical over 8 bases. CDR3 length equals 14 residues. The germline V gene encodes CDR1 SGHTA and CDR2 FQGTGA. The junction had 4 bases not matched to a gene; V was cut back by 6 bases and J by 1 base. CDR3 in DNA: TGTGCCAGCAGTCACGCGGGGGGCCAAGAGACCCAGTACTTC. Translation gives CASSHAGGQETQYF.

This clonotype was seen repeatedly, ten times or more. This chain joins TRBV11-2 and TRBJ2-1; D perhaps matches TRBD2 (5 bases). The CDR3 has 18 residues. The V gene lost 3 bases and the J gene lost 4 bases, with 22 bases spanning the gap. Germline CDR1 SGHAT, CDR2 FQNNGV. Here the CDR3 DNA reads TGTGCCAGCAGCTTTCACGAGGGTGCGATCTCGCCTTACAATGAGCAGTTCTTC. Encoded protein: CASSFHEGAISPYNEQFF.

This clonotype was found many times. This rearrangement joins TRBV9 to TRBJ2-7, with D tentatively TRBD1 or TRBD2 (5 bases each). V lost 4 bases, J lost 3 bases, and 20 bases lay in between. Germline CDR1 and CDR2: SGDLS and YYNGEE. The CDR3 sequence is 16 residues long. Here the CDR3 reads CASSQNRDAPNYEQYF. CDR3 nucleotide sequence: TGTGCCAGCAGCCAAAATCGGGACGCCCCTAACTACGAGCAGTACTTC. Full variable domain (remainder filled in from reference TRBV9 and TRBJ2-7): DSGVTQTPKHLITATGQRVTLRCSPRSGDLSVYWYQQSLDQGLQFLIQYYNGEERAKGNILERFSAQQFPDLHSELNLSSLELGDSALYFCASSQNRDAPNYEQYFGPGTRLTVT.

The V call is TRBV11-2, the J call TRBJ2-3, with TRBD2 matching 9 bases. Germline V CDR1 and CDR2: SGHAT, FQNNGV. Trimming took 5 bases from V and 3 from J; bases not matched to a gene: 3. The CDR3 runs 14 residues. Here the CDR3 reads CASSRSGRTDTQYF. In nucleotides, the CDR3 is TGTGCCAGCAGCCGTAGCGGGAGAACAGATACGCAGTATTTT.

This clonotype has ten or more counts. This rearrangement joins TRBV28 to TRBJ1-2, with D uncertain. The germline V gene has CDR1 MDHEN and CDR2 SYDVKM. This CDR3 is built from 11 residues. The V gene lost 7 bases and the J gene lost 6 bases, with 9 bases spanning the gap. The CDR3 loop reads CASTWGNGYTF. DNA of the CDR3: TGTGCCAGCACTTGGGGTAATGGCTACACCTTC.

V gene TRBV2 combines with J gene TRBJ1-6; D gene uncertain. Germline V gene data show CDR1 as SNHLY and CDR2 as FYNNEI. This CDR3 has 11 amino acids. This CDR3 is CARGSDSPLHF. CDR3 coding DNA: TGTGCTAGAGGAAGTGACTCACCCCTCCACTTT.

Turning to this clonotype: With a much larger clone just one base away, this may be a read error. This chain connects TRBV27 to TRBJ2-5; D is possibly TRBD2 (5 bases). The CDR3 extends over 12 amino acids. Germline values: CDR1 MNHEY, CDR2 SMNVEV (reference sequence). The CDR3 DNA is TGTGCCAGCAGTCTCGACGGGGAGACCCTGTACTTC. It encodes CASSLDGETLYF.

This clonotype was observed many times. The junction departs from germline at one end; a sequencing error may be responsible. The gene calls are TRBV12-3 or TRBV12-4 and TRBJ1-2; D may be TRBD1 (5 bases). The CDR3 is made up of 11 amino acids. CDR3 DNA: TGTGCCAGCAGAGAGGGACTAGGGATCAACTTC. Its protein is CASREGLGINF.